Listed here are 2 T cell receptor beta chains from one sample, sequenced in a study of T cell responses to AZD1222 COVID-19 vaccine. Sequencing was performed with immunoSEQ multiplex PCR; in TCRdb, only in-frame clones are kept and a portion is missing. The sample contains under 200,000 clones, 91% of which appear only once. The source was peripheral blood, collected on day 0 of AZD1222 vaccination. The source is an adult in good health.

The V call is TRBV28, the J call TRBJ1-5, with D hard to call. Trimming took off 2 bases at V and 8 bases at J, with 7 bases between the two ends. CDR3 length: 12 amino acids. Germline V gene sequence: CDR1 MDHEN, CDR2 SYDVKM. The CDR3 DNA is TGTGCCAGCAGTTTACTTGGGGAGCCCCAGCATTTT. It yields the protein CASSLLGEPQHF. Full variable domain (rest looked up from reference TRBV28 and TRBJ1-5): DVKVTQSSRYLVKRTGEKVFLECVQDMDHENMFWYRQDPGLGLRLIYFSYDVKMKEKGDIPEGYSVSREKKERFSLILESASTNQTSMYLCASSLLGEPQHFGDGTRLSIL.

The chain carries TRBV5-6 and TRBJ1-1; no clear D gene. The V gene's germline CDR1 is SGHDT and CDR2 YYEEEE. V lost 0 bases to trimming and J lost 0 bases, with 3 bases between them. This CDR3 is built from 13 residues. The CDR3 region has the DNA TGTGCCAGCAGCTTGGGACTGAACACTGAAGCTTTCTTT. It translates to CASSLGLNTEAFF.